The rows below give T cell receptor beta chains drawn from one sample of a study of response to subunit inactivated influenza vaccine. TCRdb fed the RT-PCR reads into MiXCR, producing one record per CDR3 protein. Of 700,000 to 800,000 distinct CDR3 sequences in the sample, roughly 20% were seen once. The sequences come from PBMCs from blood, collected about 5 days after vaccination. The receptors were sampled from a man aged 50 or older who received an inactivated influenza vaccine. Each CDR3 is given with its conserved first and last residue. D genes are given only for firm matches. The size entry is marked missing in some rows and otherwise reads once, few, many or a size class.

abundance: few
v_gene: TRBV20-1
d_gene: TRBD2
j_gene: TRBJ2-1
CDR3nt: TGCAGTGCCAAAGGGTCGGGAGGGGGCTACAATGAGCAGTTCTTC
CDR3aa: CSAKGSGGGYNEQFF

abundance: few
v_gene: TRBV5-1
d_gene: .
j_gene: TRBJ2-3
CDR3nt: TGCGCCAGCAGCTACTCCACCTCCTGGGGGGGCACAGATACGCAGTATTTT
CDR3aa: CASSYSTSWGGTDTQYF

abundance: .
v_gene: TRBV7-9
d_gene: TRBD2
j_gene: TRBJ2-7
CDR3nt: TGTGCCAGCAGCCGTCTAGCGGGAGTAGGGGTCGAGCAGTACTTC
CDR3aa: CASSRLAGVGVEQYF

abundance: few
v_gene: TRBV20-1
d_gene: TRBD2
j_gene: TRBJ2-1
CDR3nt: TGCAGTGCTAGTAGCGGGGGGGCTAGAAGTGAGCAGTTCTTC
CDR3aa: CSASSGGARSEQFF

abundance: many
v_gene: TRBV4-1
d_gene: TRBD1
j_gene: TRBJ1-6
CDR3nt: TGCGCCAGCCTGGGACAGGGAGATAATTCACCCCTCCACTTT
CDR3aa: CASLGQGDNSPLHF

abundance: .
v_gene: TRBV9
d_gene: TRBD2
j_gene: TRBJ2-1
CDR3nt: TGTGCCAGCAGCGGTGGTAGGACTAGCGGGACCCCTAATGAGCAGTTCTTC
CDR3aa: CASSGGRTSGTPNEQFF

abundance: .
v_gene: TRBV20-1
d_gene: .
j_gene: TRBJ2-1
CDR3nt: TGCAGTGCTAGCCATCCCCTTTTTAATGAGCAGTTCTTC
CDR3aa: CSASHPLFNEQFF

abundance: few
v_gene: TRBV18
d_gene: .
j_gene: TRBJ2-7
CDR3nt: TGTGCCAGCTCACCAGCGAGAGAGTTAGAGCAGTACTTC
CDR3aa: CASSPARELEQYF

abundance: few
v_gene: TRBV12-3/TRBV12-4
d_gene: TRBD2
j_gene: TRBJ2-3
CDR3nt: TGTGCCAGCCGTGGGCTAGCGGGAGGGCAGGGCACAGATACGCAGTATTTT
CDR3aa: CASRGLAGGQGTDTQYF

abundance: once
v_gene: TRBV9
d_gene: TRBD1
j_gene: TRBJ2-5
CDR3nt: TGTGCCAGCAGCGTACGTCCCGGGACAGGAAAAGAGACCCAGTACTTC
CDR3aa: CASSVRPGTGKETQYF

abundance: .
v_gene: TRBV7-2
d_gene: .
j_gene: TRBJ2-5
CDR3nt: TGTGCCAGCAGTTCGAGGGGGGGGTCGGGAGAGACCCAGTACTTC
CDR3aa: CASSSRGGSGETQYF

abundance: few
v_gene: TRBV6-1
d_gene: .
j_gene: TRBJ2-6
CDR3nt: TGTGCCAGCAGCTGGGGGGCCGGGGCCAACGTCCTGACTTTC
CDR3aa: CASSWGAGANVLTF

abundance: .
v_gene: TRBV5-1
d_gene: TRBD2
j_gene: TRBJ2-3
CDR3nt: TGCGCCAGCCAGCCGGGGGGGTTTAGTCCCCGGGATACGCAGTATTTT
CDR3aa: CASQPGGFSPRDTQYF

abundance: few
v_gene: TRBV29-1
d_gene: .
j_gene: TRBJ2-1
CDR3nt: TGCAGCGTTGGGACACCAACGCTAAAGGAGCAGTTCTTC
CDR3aa: CSVGTPTLKEQFF

abundance: .
v_gene: TRBV20-1
d_gene: TRBD1
j_gene: TRBJ2-3
CDR3nt: TGCAGTGCTAGAGAGGGTGACAGGGGCTGGACAGATACGCAGTATTTT
CDR3aa: CSAREGDRGWTDTQYF

abundance: .
v_gene: TRBV20-1
d_gene: TRBD1
j_gene: TRBJ2-5
CDR3nt: TGCAGCCCAAGCCAGGGGGACCTCCAAGAGACCCAGTACTTC
CDR3aa: CSPSQGDLQETQYF

abundance: many
v_gene: TRBV3-1
d_gene: .
j_gene: TRBJ2-5
CDR3nt: TGTGCCAGCAGCCAAGATACGAGTAAAGAGACCCAGTACTTC
CDR3aa: CASSQDTSKETQYF

abundance: .
v_gene: TRBV5-1
d_gene: TRBD1
j_gene: TRBJ2-3
CDR3nt: TGCGCCAGCAGCACGGGACAGGGCGGGGGCACAGATACGCAGTATTTT
CDR3aa: CASSTGQGGGTDTQYF

abundance: .
v_gene: TRBV7-2
d_gene: .
j_gene: TRBJ2-1
CDR3nt: TGTGCCAGCAGCCCGTCTGGGACAAGGAGTGGTGAGCAGTTCTTC
CDR3aa: CASSPSGTRSGEQFF

abundance: .
v_gene: TRBV7-6
d_gene: TRBD2
j_gene: TRBJ2-1
CDR3nt: TGTGCCAGCAGCTCCCCTAGCGGGAGGGCCGGGAATGAGCAGTTCTTC
CDR3aa: CASSSPSGRAGNEQFF

abundance: .
v_gene: TRBV5-1
d_gene: TRBD2
j_gene: TRBJ2-5
CDR3nt: TGCGCCAGCAGCTACGGGGGGAAGAAAGAGACCCAGTACTTC
CDR3aa: CASSYGGKKETQYF

abundance: .
v_gene: TRBV29-1
d_gene: .
j_gene: TRBJ2-1
CDR3nt: TGCAGCGTTGGGGTACTAGCGACAGGACCCAACAATGAGCAGTTCTTC
CDR3aa: CSVGVLATGPNNEQFF

abundance: .
v_gene: TRBV4-2
d_gene: .
j_gene: TRBJ2-5
CDR3nt: TGTGCCAGCAGCCAAGATTGGGTTCCCAGTCGCCCAGGGTTGGGCTTC
CDR3aa: CASSQDWVPSRPGLGF

abundance: .
v_gene: TRBV5-1
d_gene: TRBD1
j_gene: TRBJ2-3
CDR3nt: TGCGCCAGCAGCTTGTACCCCGGGACAGGGGCCACAGATACGCAGTATTTT
CDR3aa: CASSLYPGTGATDTQYF

abundance: .
v_gene: TRBV10-3
d_gene: .
j_gene: TRBJ1-1
CDR3nt: TGTGCCATCAGTGTCAGAAACGACGGGGCTGAAGCTTTCTTT
CDR3aa: CAISVRNDGAEAFF

abundance: few
v_gene: TRBV6-5
d_gene: TRBD1
j_gene: TRBJ2-2
CDR3nt: TGTGCCAGCAGTTACACAAACGGCAGGGGGCTCGCCACCGGGGAGCTGTTTTTT
CDR3aa: CASSYTNGRGLATGELFF

abundance: .
v_gene: TRBV18
d_gene: TRBD2
j_gene: TRBJ2-1
CDR3nt: TGTGCCAGCTCACCCTATGGACTAGCGGGAGGCAATGAGCAGTTCTTC
CDR3aa: CASSPYGLAGGNEQFF

abundance: few
v_gene: TRBV6-5
d_gene: TRBD2
j_gene: TRBJ2-3
CDR3nt: TGTGCCAGCAGTTACCCCACGAGGTCGGCTAGCGGGGGCACAGATACGCAGTATTTT
CDR3aa: CASSYPTRSASGGTDTQYF

abundance: few
v_gene: TRBV20-1
d_gene: TRBD2
j_gene: TRBJ2-3
CDR3nt: TGCAGTGCTTCAGGGACTAGCGGGGCCACAGATACGCAGTATTTT
CDR3aa: CSASGTSGATDTQYF

abundance: .
v_gene: TRBV5-1
d_gene: TRBD1
j_gene: TRBJ1-3
CDR3nt: TGCGCCAGCAGCTGGACGTCACAGGGGACTGGAAACACCATATATTTT
CDR3aa: CASSWTSQGTGNTIYF

abundance: .
v_gene: TRBV5-6
d_gene: .
j_gene: TRBJ2-3
CDR3nt: TGTGCCAGCAGCAAGGACAGACGCACAGATACGCAGTATTTT
CDR3aa: CASSKDRRTDTQYF

abundance: .
v_gene: TRBV5-6
d_gene: .
j_gene: TRBJ2-5
CDR3nt: TGTGCCAGCAGCTTGGGGAAGACCCAGTACTTC
CDR3aa: CASSLGKTQYF

abundance: .
v_gene: TRBV7-6
d_gene: TRBD1
j_gene: TRBJ2-1
CDR3nt: TGTGCCAGCAGCTTAATGGACAGGGGTTACAATGAGCAGTTCTTC
CDR3aa: CASSLMDRGYNEQFF

abundance: few
v_gene: TRBV5-6
d_gene: .
j_gene: TRBJ1-2
CDR3nt: TGTGCCAGCAGCTTTGGACAATCTAACTATGGCTACACCTTC
CDR3aa: CASSFGQSNYGYTF

abundance: few
v_gene: TRBV19
d_gene: TRBD2
j_gene: TRBJ2-1
CDR3nt: TGTGCCAGTAGTGGACTAGCGGGCGCCAGCAATGAGCAGTTCTTC
CDR3aa: CASSGLAGASNEQFF

abundance: few
v_gene: TRBV20-1
d_gene: .
j_gene: TRBJ2-7
CDR3nt: TGCAGTGCTAGAACGGGGTCGAGCTCCTACGAGCAGTACTTC
CDR3aa: CSARTGSSSYEQYF

abundance: .
v_gene: TRBV5-1
d_gene: .
j_gene: TRBJ2-7
CDR3nt: TGCGCCAGCAGCTTGGCCGCTAGAACCTACGAGCAGTACTTC
CDR3aa: CASSLAARTYEQYF

abundance: .
v_gene: TRBV10-3
d_gene: .
j_gene: TRBJ2-6
CDR3nt: TGTGCCATCAGTGAGTCTGTCGTCTCTGGGGCCAACGTCCTGACTTTC
CDR3aa: CAISESVVSGANVLTF

abundance: .
v_gene: TRBV12-3/TRBV12-4
d_gene: .
j_gene: TRBJ2-7
CDR3nt: TGTGCCAGCAGTTTCAGCGGGTTTCGGTACTTC
CDR3aa: CASSFSGFRYF

abundance: .
v_gene: TRBV3-1
d_gene: .
j_gene: TRBJ2-5
CDR3nt: TGTGCCAGCAGCTTTAAGGGTGCGGAGACCCAGTACTTC
CDR3aa: CASSFKGAETQYF

abundance: few
v_gene: TRBV29-1
d_gene: .
j_gene: TRBJ2-3
CDR3nt: TGCAGCGTTACGGGATCTGGGGGCACAGATACGCAGTATTTT
CDR3aa: CSVTGSGGTDTQYF

abundance: few
v_gene: TRBV20-1
d_gene: TRBD1
j_gene: TRBJ1-1
CDR3nt: TGCAGTGCTACCGGGACAGTTTTAGAAGCTTTCTTT
CDR3aa: CSATGTVLEAFF